A selection of T cell receptor beta chains follows, all from one sample in a study of T cell responses to AZD1222 COVID-19 vaccine. Method: immunoSEQ multiplex PCR; TCRdb's copy keeps in-frame clones and lacks some. Here the sample spans about 92,000 clones, about 89% being singletons. The input for sequencing was peripheral blood, taken on day 0 of AZD1222 vaccination. All receptors come from an adult in good health. The CDR3 runs from the conserved cysteine through the conserved F or W. The order of the fields is J gene, clone size, V gene, D gene, CDR3 protein, CDR3 DNA. The D gene is left open where the match is weak. Clone size is shown for a subset of rows, as once, few, many or a class of expanded clone.

>TRBJ2-7|-|TRBV7-6|-
CASSLLLTGTDEQYF
TGTGCCAGCAGCCTCCTCTTGACAGGAACCGACGAGCAGTACTTC
>TRBJ1-2|-|TRBV5-6|-
CASSYTPGPDGGYTF
TGTGCCAGCAGCTATACCCCGGGGCCAGACGGTGGCTACACCTTC
>TRBJ2-7|-|TRBV11-2|-
CASSWVGAYEQYF
TGTGCCAGCAGCTGGGTGGGAGCCTACGAGCAGTACTTC
>TRBJ1-3|-|TRBV9|-
CASSVQGTGNTIYF
TGTGCCAGCAGCGTGCAGGGGACTGGAAACACCATATATTTT
>TRBJ1-4|-|TRBV4-1|TRBD1
CASSQGQGGEKLFF
TGCGCCAGCAGCCAAGGACAGGGTGGTGAAAAACTGTTTTTT
>TRBJ1-5|-|TRBV6-2/TRBV6-3|-
CASSYEAFSNQPQHF
TGTGCCAGCAGTTACGAGGCTTTTTCTAATCAGCCCCAGCATTTT
>TRBJ1-5|-|TRBV19|-
CASSIVGGNQPQHF
TGTGCCAGTAGTATAGTCGGGGGAAATCAGCCCCAGCATTTT
>TRBJ2-3|-|TRBV7-8|-
CASSPLGGDTQYF
TGTGCCAGCAGCCCCCTCGGGGGAGATACGCAGTATTTT
>TRBJ1-1|-|TRBV11-3|-
CASSPGTSPGNTEAFF
TGTGCCAGCAGCCCCGGGACTTCGCCCGGGAACACTGAAGCTTTCTTT
>TRBJ1-5|-|TRBV19|-
CASRVRLNQPQHF
TGTGCCAGTAGGGTGAGGCTCAATCAGCCCCAGCATTTT
>TRBJ2-1|-|TRBV28|TRBD2
CASSLSREEFF
TGTGCCAGCAGTTTATCGCGGGAGGAGTTCTTC
>TRBJ2-5|-|TRBV11-2|-
CASSIDWRETQYF
TGTGCCAGCAGCATCGACTGGCGAGAGACCCAGTACTTC
>TRBJ1-4|-|TRBV27|TRBD1
CASSLYLGQGATNEKLFF
TGTGCCAGCAGTTTATATTTGGGACAGGGGGCAACTAATGAAAAACTGTTTTTT
>TRBJ1-5|-|TRBV21-1|-
CASSKEEGFDQPQHF
TGTGCCAGCAGCAAAGAGGAAGGGTTTGATCAGCCCCAGCATTTT
>TRBJ2-2|-|TRBV4-1|-
CASSQAIERVGELFF
TGCGCCAGCAGCCAAGCTATAGAGCGGGTCGGGGAGCTGTTTTTT
>TRBJ1-5|-|TRBV7-9|TRBD1
CASSPGQGAFQPQHF
TGTGCCAGCAGCCCGGGACAGGGGGCTTTTCAGCCCCAGCATTTT
>TRBJ2-2|-|TRBV5-1|-
CASSVSGTANTGELFF
TGCGCCAGCAGCGTCTCCGGGACTGCGAACACCGGGGAGCTGTTTTTT
>TRBJ2-5|-|TRBV7-8|-
CASSQQGQETQYF
TGTGCCAGCAGCCAACAGGGCCAAGAGACCCAGTACTTC
>TRBJ2-5|-|TRBV5-1|TRBD1
CASSFRPGQGRAETQYF
TGCGCCAGCAGCTTTCGTCCGGGACAGGGAAGAGCGGAGACCCAGTACTTC
>TRBJ2-7|-|TRBV2|-
CATTGQGLLEQYF
TGTGCCACAACGGGCCAAGGGCTTTTGGAGCAGTACTTC
>TRBJ1-2|-|TRBV6-6|-
CASTTGEFYGYTF
TGTGCCAGCACCACCGGGGAGTTCTATGGCTACACCTTC
>TRBJ1-5|once|TRBV28|TRBD1
CASRDRRTQPQHF
TGTGCCAGCAGGGACAGGAGGACTCAGCCCCAGCATTTT
>TRBJ1-4|once|TRBV15|-
CATSRDDRTSTNEKLFF
TGTGCCACCAGCAGAGATGACCGAACTTCAACTAATGAAAAACTGTTTTTT
>TRBJ2-7|-|TRBV19|TRBD1
CASSVRDRDRQEQYF
TGTGCCAGTAGTGTCCGGGACAGGGACCGTCAGGAGCAGTACTTC
>TRBJ2-5|-|TRBV4-2|TRBD2
CASSQERTSGQETQYF
TGTGCCAGCAGCCAAGAACGGACTAGCGGGCAAGAGACCCAGTACTTC
>TRBJ1-2|-|TRBV9|-
CASSYAGGEDYGYTF
TGTGCCAGCAGCTACGCGGGGGGCGAGGACTATGGCTACACCTTC
>TRBJ2-1|-|TRBV30|-
CAWARLPPMSAGEQFF
TGTGCCTGGGCTAGACTCCCCCCTATGTCGGCGGGTGAGCAGTTCTTC
>TRBJ2-5|-|TRBV2|TRBD2
CASKRLAGGGETQYF
TGTGCCAGCAAAAGACTAGCGGGAGGAGGGGAGACCCAGTACTTC
>TRBJ2-6|-|TRBV5-8|-
CASSLGVAGANVLTF
TGTGCCAGCAGCTTAGGAGTTGCGGGGGCCAACGTCCTGACTTTC
>TRBJ1-5|once|TRBV20-1|-
CSASLGPTNQPQHF
TGCAGTGCTAGTTTAGGTCCGACCAATCAGCCCCAGCATTTT
>TRBJ1-2|-|TRBV28|-
CASSLGALYGYTF
TGTGCCAGCAGTTTAGGGGCCCTATATGGCTACACCTTC
>TRBJ1-1|-|TRBV19|TRBD1
CASSALAGTGPNTEAFF
TGTGCCAGTAGTGCTTTAGCCGGGACAGGGCCGAACACTGAAGCTTTCTTT
>TRBJ1-5|-|TRBV14|-
CASSQGGPQHF
TGTGCCAGCTCCCAGGGCGGTCCCCAGCATTTT
>TRBJ1-2|-|TRBV3-1/TRBV3-2|-
CASSQTQYGYTF
TGTGCCAGCAGCCAAACCCAGTATGGCTACACCTTC
>TRBJ1-1|-|TRBV6-5|-
CASSYPGSTEAFF
TGTGCCAGCAGTTACCCGGGTAGCACTGAAGCTTTCTTT
>TRBJ1-5|few|TRBV9|TRBD1
CASSLQGDQPQHF
TGTGCCAGCAGCCTACAGGGGGATCAGCCCCAGCATTTT
>TRBJ1-5|-|TRBV11-2|-
CASSFGFSNQPQHF
TGTGCCAGCAGCTTCGGATTTAGCAATCAGCCCCAGCATTTT
>TRBJ2-7|-|TRBV5-1|TRBD2
CASSVRLGSASGAYEQYF
TGCGCCAGCAGCGTCCGGTTAGGGTCCGCTAGCGGGGCCTACGAGCAGTACTTC
>TRBJ2-5|few|TRBV6-5|-
CASSSGETETQYF
TGTGCCAGCAGTTCAGGGGAGACGGAGACCCAGTACTTC
>TRBJ1-5|once|TRBV19|TRBD1
CASSVQQGVNQPQHF
TGTGCCAGTAGTGTCCAACAGGGGGTCAATCAGCCCCAGCATTTT
>TRBJ1-1|-|TRBV27|-
CASSPPRTKETFF
TGTGCCAGCAGCCCCCCCAGGACGAAGGAAACTTTCTTT
>TRBJ2-7|-|TRBV19|TRBD2
CASSMGLAGVYEQYF
TGTGCCAGTAGTATGGGACTAGCGGGAGTTTACGAGCAGTACTTC
>TRBJ2-4|-|TRBV28|TRBD1
CASSRQGSIDIQYF
TGTGCCAGCAGCCGACAGGGTAGCATAGACATTCAGTACTTC
>TRBJ1-1|-|TRBV11-3|TRBD1
CASSLAGGMNTEAFF
TGTGCCAGCAGCTTAGCAGGGGGCATGAACACTGAAGCTTTCTTT
>TRBJ2-3|-|TRBV25-1|-
CASRETVNTQYF
TGTGCCAGCAGAGAAACTGTAAATACGCAGTATTTT
>TRBJ1-2|-|TRBV20-1|-
CSASPQGLGYTF
TGCAGTGCTAGTCCGCAGGGATTAGGCTACACCTTC